The source of this TCR beta chain is a study of control samples from healthy donors and cancer patients. This CDR3 is 12 amino acids long. Germline CDR1 WNHNN, CDR2 SYGVQD (reference sequence). Trimming left V 6 bases short and J 9 bases short, with 12 bases between. The assay was immunoSEQ multiplex PCR, and TCRdb's table has in-frame clones only and misses some. The data show about 190,000 clones, with around 90% seen just once and around 1.9% held by the top ten. The sample holds one count of this clone. The chain is built from TRBV10-1 and TRBJ1-5; D is unclear. Sequencing input: blood. This clonotype was sampled from a man between 25 and 39 years old in good health. CDR3 amino acids: CASRMAPRPQHF. DNA for the CDR3: TGCGCCAGCAGGATGGCGCCACGGCCCCAGCATTTT.